The 8 T cell receptor beta chains below were found in one sample sequenced in a study of Tregs in tolerant kidney transplant recipients. TCRdb's table, derived via immunoSEQ multiplex PCR, lists solely in-frame clones and lacks some. Among about 240,000 clones, 65% to 85% were seen once, and the ten largest hold 0.64%. Sequenced material: CD4+ T cells from blood. These receptors were collected from a human donor in good health.

This clone was seen only a few times. This chain uses TRBV7-6 with TRBJ2-1; 8 bases align to TRBD1. Trimming removed 5 bases from V and 9 bases from J; junction bases left unmatched: 15. CDR1 and CDR2 (germline): SGHVS, FNYEAQ. The CDR3 consists of 16 residues. The CDR3 spells CASSENTGGFDSEQFF. The CDR3 DNA sequence: TGTGCCAGCAGCGAAAATACAGGGGGATTTGACAGTGAGCAGTTCTTC.

A single count supports this clone. The rearrangement joins TRBV7-8 to TRBJ2-2; D possibly matches TRBD1 or TRBD2 (6 bases each). V lost 2 bases, J lost 3 bases, and 10 bases lay in between. Germline lookup yields CDR1 SGHVS and CDR2 FQNEAQ. CDR3 length: 15 amino acids. CDR3 in amino acids: CASSLFGGDTGELFF. The CDR3 coding sequence is TGTGCCAGCAGCTTATTCGGGGGCGACACCGGGGAGCTGTTTTTT.

The chain combines TRBV2 with TRBJ2-3; 8 bases are shared with TRBD1. The junction had 6 bases not matched to a gene; V was cut back by 6 bases and J by 4 bases. Germline CDR1 SNHLY, CDR2 FYNNEI. This CDR3 contains 14 residues. In DNA form, the CDR3 reads TGTGCCAGCAGCTTACAGGGGGAGGCAGATACGCAGTATTTT. Encoded protein: CASSLQGEADTQYF. The full variable domain, completed using reference TRBV2 and TRBJ2-3, is EPEVTQTPSHQVTQMGQEVILRCVPISNHLYFYWYRQILGQKVEFLVSFYNNEISEKSEIFDDQFSVERPDGSNFTLKIRSTKLEDSAMYFCASSLQGEADTQYFGPGTRLTVL.

The CDR3 DNA is TGTGCCAGCAGCTTAGCGCGAGGGTCCATAGCTGACACTGAAGCTTTCTTT. This translates into CASSLARGSIADTEAFF. V gene TRBV7-9 combines with J gene TRBJ1-1; no firm D call. There are 17 residues in the CDR3. Germline values: CDR1 SEHNR, CDR2 FQNEAQ (reference sequence). V lost 0 bases, J lost 3 bases, and 17 bases lay in between.

The chain carries TRBV19 and TRBJ1-1, with 8 bases aligning to TRBD1. The CDR3 length is 14 residues. Germline CDR1 LNHDA, CDR2 SQIVND (reference sequence). The ends lost 6 bases at V and 5 bases at J; junction bases unmatched: 8. CDR3 DNA: TGTGCCAGTAGACGTCAGGGGGCGCCGACTGAAGCTTTCTTT. It encodes CASRRQGAPTEAFF.

V and J are TRBV4-1 and TRBJ1-2, with a tentative D call TRBD1 (6 bases). The CDR3 extends over 17 amino acids. CDR1 and CDR2 from the germline V gene are MGHRA and YSYEKL. The V end was cut by 7 bases, the J end by 2 bases, with 23 bases between. The CDR3 loop is CASNPHGRTGKNYGYTF. CDR3 DNA: TGCGCCAGCAACCCACACGGAAGAACAGGGAAGAACTATGGCTACACCTTC.

The chain carries TRBV19 and TRBJ2-1; D gene uncertain. Per germline, CDR1 LNHDA and CDR2 SQIVND (reference sequence). Trimming removed 5 bases at V and 0 bases at J, with 11 bases between. The CDR3 is 15 amino acids. The DNA for the CDR3 is TGTGCCAGTAGTCGAGGCGCCCCCTCCTACAATGAGCAGTTCTTC. It codes for CASSRGAPSYNEQFF.

This clone was counted only a few times. This chain links TRBV10-3 with TRBJ2-3, with D uncertain. CDR3 size: 12 residues. The germline V and J ends were trimmed by 5 bases and 2 bases, with 5 bases remaining between them. Germline CDR1 and CDR2: ENHRY and SYGVKD. The CDR3 bases are TGTGCCATCAGTCGGCCCACAGATACGCAGTATTTT. Its protein is CAISRPTDTQYF.